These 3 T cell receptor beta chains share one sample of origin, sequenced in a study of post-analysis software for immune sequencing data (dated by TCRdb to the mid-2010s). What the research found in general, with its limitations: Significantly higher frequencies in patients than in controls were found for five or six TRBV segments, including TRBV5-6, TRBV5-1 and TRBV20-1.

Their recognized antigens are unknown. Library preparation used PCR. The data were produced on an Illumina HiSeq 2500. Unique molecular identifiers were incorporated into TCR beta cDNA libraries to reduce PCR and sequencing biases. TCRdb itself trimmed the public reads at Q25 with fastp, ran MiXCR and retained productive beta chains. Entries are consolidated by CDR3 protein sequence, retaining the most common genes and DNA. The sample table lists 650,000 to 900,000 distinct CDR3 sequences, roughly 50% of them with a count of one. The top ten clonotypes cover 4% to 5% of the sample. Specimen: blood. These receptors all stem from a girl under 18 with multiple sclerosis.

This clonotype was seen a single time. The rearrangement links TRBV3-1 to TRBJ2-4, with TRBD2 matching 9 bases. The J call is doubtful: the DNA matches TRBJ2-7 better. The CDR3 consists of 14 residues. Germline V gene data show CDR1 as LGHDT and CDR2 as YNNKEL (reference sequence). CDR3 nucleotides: TGTGCCAGCAGCCAGACTAGCGGACCCTACGAGCAGTACTTC. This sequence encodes CASSQTSGPYEQYF.

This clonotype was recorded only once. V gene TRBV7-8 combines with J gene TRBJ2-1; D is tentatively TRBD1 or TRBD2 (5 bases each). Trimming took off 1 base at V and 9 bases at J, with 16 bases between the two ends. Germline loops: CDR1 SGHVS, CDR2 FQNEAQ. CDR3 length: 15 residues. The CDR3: CASSLGAPGLGEQFF. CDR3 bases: TGTGCCAGCAGCTTAGGGGCCCCGGGGCTGGGTGAGCAGTTCTTC.

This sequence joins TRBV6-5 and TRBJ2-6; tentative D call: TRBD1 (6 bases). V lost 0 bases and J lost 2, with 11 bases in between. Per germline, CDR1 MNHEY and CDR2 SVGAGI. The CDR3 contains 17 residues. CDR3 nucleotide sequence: TGTGCCAGCAGTTACTCGACAGGTCCGGCTGGGGCCAACGTCCTGACTTTC. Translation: CASSYSTGPAGANVLTF.